Below are 12 T cell receptor beta chains sequenced from a single sample in a study of T cells in Graves' hyperthyroidism and ophthalmopathy. TCR beta CDR3 regions were amplified from RNA transcripts. First-round RT-PCR of the TCR CDR3 relied on the HTBI primer set. TCRdb fed the multiplex PCR reads into MiXCR, producing one record per CDR3 protein. The data hold approximately 700,000 distinct CDR3 sequences, with roughly 15% observed a single time. The sequencing sample was made of blood. The source is a man in his late teens or twenties with Graves' hyperthyroidism.

This clonotype appeared many times. This rearrangement joins TRBV2 to TRBJ2-1, with 15 bases fitting TRBD2. The CDR3 has 18 residues. Germline V lookup: CDR1 SNHLY, CDR2 FYNNEI. Trimming took 5 bases from V and 4 from J; bases not matched to a gene: 9. CDR3 nucleotide sequence: TGTGCCAGCAGTCGAGGGACTAGCGGGAGGTTTTCTTACAATGAGCAGTTCTTC. It specifies CASSRGTSGRFSYNEQFF.

This clonotype came up a few times. The rearrangement joins TRBV10-3 to TRBJ2-7, with 9 bases identical to TRBD2. CDR1 and CDR2 (germline): ENHRY, SYGVKD. V lost 4 bases and J lost 4; bases outside the gene matches: 14. CDR3 length: 17 amino acids. The CDR3 bases are TGTGCCATCAGTGGTACAACCGGGACTAGCTCTCGGTACGAGCAGTACTTC. This gives the protein CAISGTTGTSSRYEQYF.

This clonotype has ten or more counts. This sequence joins TRBV27 and TRBJ2-5; 12 nucleotides match TRBD2. CDR3 length: 15 residues. CDR1 and CDR2 (germline): MNHEY, SMNVEV (reference sequence). Trimming cost V 4 bases and J 5 bases; bases outside gene matches: 5. The CDR3 loop is CASSSRLAGDETQYF. Here the CDR3 DNA reads TGTGCCAGCAGTTCCCGACTAGCGGGAGATGAGACCCAGTACTTC.

V is TRBV20-1 and J is TRBJ1-5, with TRBD1 matching 7 bases. The ends lost 6 bases at V and 4 bases at J; junction bases unmatched: 9. Germline CDR1 is DFQATT and CDR2 is SNEGSKA (reference sequence). This CDR3 contains 14 residues. CDR3 region: CSAIDRERNQPQHF. As DNA, the CDR3 is TGCAGTGCAATCGACAGGGAGAGGAATCAGCCCCAGCATTTT.

This clonotype was recorded a few times. The CDR3 nucleotides are TGTGCCATCCCTCAGCCCCAGCATTTT. Encoded protein: CAIPQPQHF. J is TRBJ1-5 and V is TRBV6-2 or TRBV6-3, with D hard to call. Germline values: CDR1 MNHEY, CDR2 SVGEGT. The CDR3 runs to 9 residues. V dropped 10 bases and J dropped 6 bases, with 4 bases sitting between them.

The rearrangement joins TRBV19 to TRBJ2-7; D may match TRBD1 or TRBD2 (5 bases each). V was cut by 3 bases and J by 5 bases, with 8 bases left in between. Per germline, CDR1 LNHDA and CDR2 SQIVND (reference sequence). This CDR3 spans 12 amino acids. The CDR3 spells CASSIQGDEQYF. CDR3 nucleotides: TGTGCCAGTAGTATCCAGGGAGACGAGCAGTACTTC.

This clonotype was picked up a small number of times. CDR3 in DNA: TGTGCCAGCAGCGATGGGTCCCCCCTCGTGGACAGGGGGCAGTTCTTC. Amino acid sequence: CASSDGSPLVDRGQFF. The V gene is TRBV9, the J gene TRBJ2-1; 9 nucleotides agree with TRBD1. J lost 12 bases, V lost 3 bases, and 16 bases had no gene match. This CDR3 is built from 16 residues. The germline CDR1 and CDR2 sequences are SGDLS and YYNGEE.

The sample holds many counts of this clonotype. This rearrangement joins TRBV20-1 to TRBJ2-7, with 9 bases matching TRBD2. This CDR3 comprises 15 residues. Germline V gene sequence: CDR1 DFQATT, CDR2 SNEGSKA (reference sequence). V lost 3 bases, J lost 2 bases, and 8 bases stayed unmatched. The CDR3 nucleotides read TGCAGTGCTAGGAGACTAGCGGAAGATACCTACGAGCAGTACTTC. This gives the protein CSARRLAEDTYEQYF.

The chain links TRBV12-3 or TRBV12-4 to TRBJ2-2, with D maybe TRBD1 (5 bases). The CDR3 runs to 15 residues. V gave up 6 bases and J gave up 6 bases, with 17 bases separating them. In nucleotides, the CDR3 is TGTGCCAGCAGAGGACAAATCCATAGTCCCGGGGAGCTGTTTTTT. This sequence encodes CASRGQIHSPGELFF.

This clonotype was recorded many times. V gene TRBV7-9 combines with J gene TRBJ2-7, with 7 bases identical to TRBD1. This CDR3 comprises 13 residues. CDR1 is SEHNR, CDR2 FQNEAQ, per germline (reference sequence). V lost 5 bases to trimming and J lost 2 bases; unmatched junction nucleotides: 3. The CDR3 DNA reads as TGTGCCAGCAGCGCCGGGACAGCCTACGAGCAGTACTTC. It codes for CASSAGTAYEQYF.

The chain uses TRBV28 and TRBJ2-7, with 11 bases identical to TRBD2. This CDR3 is 14 amino acids long. Losses at the gene ends were 10 bases for V and 1 base for J; bases not matched to a gene: 6. CDR1 is MDHEN, CDR2 SYDVKM, per germline. CDR3 sequence (DNA): TGTGCCACCGTAACTAGCGGGGGTTCCTACGAGCAGTACTTC. Encoded protein: CATVTSGGSYEQYF.

This clonotype was counted only a few times. The J gene is TRBJ2-7, the V gene TRBV11-2, with 10 bases identical to TRBD2. The length of the CDR3 is 16 residues. After removal of 4 bases from V and 3 bases from J, the junction contained 9 bases not matched to a gene. Germline V CDR1 and CDR2: SGHAT, FQNNGV. The CDR3 region has the DNA TGTGCCAGCAGCTCCCCCGGACTAGCGGAAAACTACGAGCAGTACTTC. This sequence encodes CASSSPGLAENYEQYF.